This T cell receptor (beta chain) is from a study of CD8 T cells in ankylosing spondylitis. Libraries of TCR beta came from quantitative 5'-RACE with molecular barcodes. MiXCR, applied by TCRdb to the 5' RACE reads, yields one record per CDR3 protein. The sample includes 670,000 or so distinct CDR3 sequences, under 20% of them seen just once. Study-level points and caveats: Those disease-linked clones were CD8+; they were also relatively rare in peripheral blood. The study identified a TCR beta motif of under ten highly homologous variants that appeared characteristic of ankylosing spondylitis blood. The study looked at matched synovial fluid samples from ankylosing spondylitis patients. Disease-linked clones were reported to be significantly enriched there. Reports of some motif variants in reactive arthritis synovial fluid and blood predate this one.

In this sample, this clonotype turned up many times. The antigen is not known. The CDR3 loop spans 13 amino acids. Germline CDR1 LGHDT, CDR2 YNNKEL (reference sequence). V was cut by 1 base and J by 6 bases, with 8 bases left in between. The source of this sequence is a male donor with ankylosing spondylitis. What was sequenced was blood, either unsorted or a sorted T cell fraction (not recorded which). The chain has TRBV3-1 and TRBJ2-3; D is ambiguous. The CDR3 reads CASSQVSWDTQYF. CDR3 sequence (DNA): TGTGCCAGCAGCCAAGTTTCTTGGGATACGCAGTATTTT.